This TCR beta chain was identified during a study of cytomegalovirus exposure and HLA in healthy donors. The PCR was carried out with 60 Vbeta primers and 13 Jbeta primers. Clones were read by immunoSEQ multiplex PCR, and TCRdb kept only the in-frame ones, dropping some. Found here are roughly 140,000 clones, around four fifths of them singletons; the top ten hold roughly 3.5%. In regard to this clone: Its antigen is not known.

Overall study findings and caveats: Reports indicated that the classifier achieved high specificity and sensitivity in diagnosing cytomegalovirus status. Segments of the TCR beta V type were, in most cases, productive about 87% or about 30% of the time in an earlier analysis. Follow-up analysis later connected one missense variant in DCLRE1C with trimming of TCR beta V- and J-genes. 150 to 200 TCR beta chains were listed as cytomegalovirus-associated.

Germline V lookup: CDR1 SQVTM, CDR2 ANQGSEA. V lost 6 bases and J 2 bases, leaving 8 bases between the germline ends. CDR3 length: 11 residues. This clonotype was sampled from a male donor in good health and CMV-seronegative. Material: PBMCs. This chain uses TRBV29-1 with TRBJ2-7, with unresolved D. The CDR3 coding sequence is TGCAGCGTGCGGCAGACCTACGAGCAGTACTTC. As protein: CSVRQTYEQYF.